These T cell receptor beta chains were read from a single sample in a study of blood T cell repertoires in COVID-19. TCRdb's table, derived via immunoSEQ multiplex PCR, lists solely in-frame clones and lacks some. Among more than 100,000 clones listed, 70% to 85% were seen once. Sequencing was carried out using peripheral blood. The receptor set was obtained from a woman aged 70-85 years with acute or convalescent COVID-19. Each CDR3 is given with its conserved first and last residue. D genes are given only for firm matches. Rows may omit the clone size; those that give it use once, few, many or a size class.

CDR3 length,clone size,J gene,V gene,D gene,CDR3 DNA,CDR3 protein
11,NA,TRBJ2-4,TRBV20-1,NA,TGCAGTGCTAGGTCCGCGTACATTCAGTACTTC,CSARSAYIQYF
14,NA,TRBJ2-5,TRBV14,NA,TGTGCCAGCAGCCAACGACAGTTAAAAGAGACCCAGTACTTC,CASSQRQLKETQYF
15,NA,TRBJ1-2,TRBV14,NA,TGTGCCAGCAGCCAAGGACAACCTAAGAACTATGGCTACACCTTC,CASSQGQPKNYGYTF
16,NA,TRBJ2-2,TRBV4-1,NA,TGCGCCAGCAGCTTGGACCCGGGGATGATTGCCGGGGAGCTGTTTTTT,CASSLDPGMIAGELFF
15,NA,TRBJ2-3,TRBV28,TRBD2,TGTGCCAGCAGGTCCCCGGGGGGGGACACAGATACGCAGTATTTT,CASRSPGGDTDTQYF
16,NA,TRBJ2-6,TRBV30,NA,TGTGCCTGGAGTGTGGGAGGCAGCTCTGGGGCCAACGTCCTGACTTTC,CAWSVGGSSGANVLTF
14,NA,TRBJ2-3,TRBV30,NA,TGTGCCTGGAGTAATAGCGGAGGCACAGATACGCAGTATTTT,CAWSNSGGTDTQYF
15,NA,TRBJ2-2,TRBV6-4,TRBD1,TGTGCCAGCAGTGTGTCAGGGGGCTCCACCGGGGAGCTGTTTTTT,CASSVSGGSTGELFF
15,NA,TRBJ1-1,TRBV7-9,NA,TGTGCCAGCAGCTTAGGGTCCGGTAAGAACACTGAAGCTTTCTTT,CASSLGSGKNTEAFF
12,NA,TRBJ2-1,TRBV11-3,NA,TGTGCCAGCAGCCCGGTCAGGGATGAGCAGTTCTTC,CASSPVRDEQFF
14,NA,TRBJ2-5,TRBV7-2,NA,TGTGCCAGCAGCTTGTCTAGAGCTCAAGAGACCCAGTACTTC,CASSLSRAQETQYF
14,NA,TRBJ1-2,TRBV7-2,NA,TGTGCCACCGAGCCGGAAAGGGGTCAATATGGCTACACCTTC,CATEPERGQYGYTF
17,once,TRBJ1-6,TRBV2,TRBD1,TGTGCCAGCAGTTTAGACAGGGGTAGCTCCTATAATTCACCCCTCCACTTT,CASSLDRGSSYNSPLHF
17,once,TRBJ1-2,TRBV2,TRBD1,TGTGCCAGCAGTAGGACAGGGTCGGCTCTTCGGCTCTATGGCTACACCTTC,CASSRTGSALRLYGYTF
14,NA,TRBJ2-2,TRBV6-5,TRBD1,TGTGCCAGCAGTTCAGGGGGCGTTGGCGGGGAGCTGTTTTTT,CASSSGGVGGELFF
16,NA,TRBJ2-3,TRBV7-2,TRBD2,TGTGCCAGCAGCAAACTAGCGGGGGTTAGCACAGATACGCAGTATTTT,CASSKLAGVSTDTQYF
14,NA,TRBJ1-1,TRBV7-8,NA,TGTGCCACCGCGGGCCGGGGTCGGAGGACTGAAGCTTTCTTT,CATAGRGRRTEAFF
15,NA,TRBJ1-2,TRBV28,NA,TGTGCCAGCAGTTTGGAGACTGCAATGGGCTATGGCTACACCTTC,CASSLETAMGYGYTF
17,NA,TRBJ2-3,TRBV5-4,TRBD2,TGTGCCAGCAGCTTGGTTAGCGGGGGGTTTCAGGCAGATACGCAGTATTTT,CASSLVSGGFQADTQYF
17,NA,TRBJ1-1,TRBV4-3,TRBD1,TGCGCCAGCAGCCAAGAACAACAGGGGCTTATGAACACTGAAGCTTTCTTT,CASSQEQQGLMNTEAFF